This T cell receptor beta chain was captured by sequencing in a study of T cells in Graves' hyperthyroidism and ophthalmopathy. On the study more broadly: Before treatment of any kind, peripheral blood was taken at initial diagnosis.

There are many counts of this clonotype. This sequence may be a read error, since a much larger clone differs from it by one base. Per the germline V gene, CDR1 is MNHNS and CDR2 is SASEGT. Trimming removed 6 bases from V and 0 bases from J; junction bases left unmatched: 5. CDR3 length: 15 amino acids. RNA transcripts provided the source from which TCR beta CDR3 regions were amplified. TCR CDR3 regions were first amplified by RT-PCR with HTBI primers. One entry per CDR3 protein, called by TCRdb with MiXCR from the multiplex PCR reads. The top ten clones hold roughly 4.5% of a sample with fewer than 650,000 distinct CDR3 sequences, 14% to 15% of them seen once. Any patient presenting with uncontrolled infection, other autoimmune disease, pregnancy or lactation was left out. Diagnosis relied on clinical symptoms, serum thyroxine and TRAb, thyroid ultrasound and orbital computed tomography. Around 10 ml fresh peripheral blood yielded the PBMCs.

This receptor was obtained from a woman aged 40 to 50 with Graves' ophthalmopathy. This sequence joins TRBV6-1 and TRBJ1-5; 7 bases match TRBD1. Sequenced material: blood. The CDR3 reads CASSPTGFSNQPQHF. The CDR3 nucleotides read TGTGCCAGCAGCCCGACAGGGTTTAGCAATCAGCCCCAGCATTTT.